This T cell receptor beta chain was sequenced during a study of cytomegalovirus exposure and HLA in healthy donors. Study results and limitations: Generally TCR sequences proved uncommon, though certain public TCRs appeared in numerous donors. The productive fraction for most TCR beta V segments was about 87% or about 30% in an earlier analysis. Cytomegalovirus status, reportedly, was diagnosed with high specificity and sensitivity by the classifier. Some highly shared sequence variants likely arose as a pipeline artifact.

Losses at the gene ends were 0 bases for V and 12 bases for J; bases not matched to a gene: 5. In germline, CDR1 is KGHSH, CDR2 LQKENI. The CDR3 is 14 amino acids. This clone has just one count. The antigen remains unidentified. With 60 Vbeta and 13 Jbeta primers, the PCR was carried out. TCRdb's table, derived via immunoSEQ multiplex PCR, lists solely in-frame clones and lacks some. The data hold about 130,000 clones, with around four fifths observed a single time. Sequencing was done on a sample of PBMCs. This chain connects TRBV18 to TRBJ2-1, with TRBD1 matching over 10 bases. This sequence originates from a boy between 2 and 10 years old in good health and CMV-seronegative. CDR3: CASSPPDRGSWQFF. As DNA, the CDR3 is TGTGCCAGCTCACCACCGGACAGGGGGAGTTGGCAGTTCTTC.